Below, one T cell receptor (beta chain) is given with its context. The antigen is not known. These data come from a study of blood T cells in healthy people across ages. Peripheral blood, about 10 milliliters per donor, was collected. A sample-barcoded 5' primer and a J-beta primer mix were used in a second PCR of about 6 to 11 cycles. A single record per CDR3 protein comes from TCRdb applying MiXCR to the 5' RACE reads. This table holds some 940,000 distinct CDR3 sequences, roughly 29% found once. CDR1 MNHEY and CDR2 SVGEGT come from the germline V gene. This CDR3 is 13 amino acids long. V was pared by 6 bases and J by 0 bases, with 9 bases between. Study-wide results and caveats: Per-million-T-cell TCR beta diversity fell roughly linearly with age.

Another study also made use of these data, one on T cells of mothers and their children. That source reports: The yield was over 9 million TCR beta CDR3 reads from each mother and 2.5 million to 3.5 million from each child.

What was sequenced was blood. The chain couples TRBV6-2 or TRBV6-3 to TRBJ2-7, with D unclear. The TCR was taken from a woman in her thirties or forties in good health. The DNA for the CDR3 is TGTGCCAGCAGCATAGTCGCCTCCTACGAGCAGTACTTC. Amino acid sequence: CASSIVASYEQYF.